These 19 T cell receptor beta chains were all obtained from the same sample, sequenced in a study of T cell changes during pregnancy in multiple sclerosis. The protocol was immunoSEQ multiplex PCR, while the TCRdb copy is restricted to in-frame clones and leaves out a portion. The data contain approximately 79,000 clones, roughly 95% of them seen just once; the ten biggest clones take up 0.75%. Source: peripheral blood, taken in the second trimester of pregnancy. These receptors were collected from a female donor in good health, enrolled as a control in a pregnancy study.

The chain employs TRBV4-2 and TRBJ1-6; D possibly corresponds to TRBD1 (5 bases). The CDR3 extends over 17 amino acids. The ends were cut back, 1 base at V and 5 bases at J, with 15 bases in the middle. CDR1 is LGHNA and CDR2 is YNFKEQ in the germline V gene. The CDR3 sequence is CASSQVEGAQDNSPLHF. DNA for the CDR3: TGTGCCAGCAGCCAAGTGGAAGGGGCGCAGGATAATTCACCCCTCCACTTT.

This chain links TRBV30 with TRBJ1-6; the match to TRBD1 covers 9 bases. The CDR3 loop spans 16 amino acids. Germline V gene sequence: CDR1 GTSNPN, CDR2 SVGIG (reference sequence). V was clipped by 4 bases and J by 0 bases; unmatched bases: 4. The CDR3 nucleotides read TGTGCCTGGAACAGGGGGCAGAGCTCCTATAATTCACCCCTCCACTTT. It specifies CAWNRGQSSYNSPLHF.

This clone was observed once. V gene TRBV11-3 combines with J gene TRBJ1-4; the D gene is possibly TRBD1 (5 bases). This CDR3 is built from 16 residues. CDR1 is SGHNT and CDR2 is YENEEA in the germline V gene. Trimming removed 0 bases at V and 1 base at J, with 9 bases between. The CDR3 reads CASSLDPQGTNEKLFF. CDR3 nucleotide sequence: TGTGCCAGCAGCTTAGATCCCCAGGGAACTAATGAAAAACTGTTTTTT.

The chain uses TRBV21-1 and TRBJ1-6. TRBV21-1 is recorded as a pseudogene. The CDR3 loop spans 21 amino acids. The CDR3 reads CASSKAVGGLAGCSYNSPLHF. The CDR3 DNA reads TGTGCCAGCAGCAAAGCCGTAGGCGGTCTTGCCGGTTGTTCCTATAATTCACCCCTCCACTTT.

This clone showed up just once. The chain is built from TRBV14 and TRBJ1-1; tentative D call: TRBD1 (5 bases). V shed 4 bases and J shed 2 bases, with 20 bases lying between them. CDR1 SGHDN and CDR2 FVKESK come from the germline V gene. This CDR3 is 17 amino acids long. CDR3 sequence (DNA): TGTGCCAGCAGCCGCCTTCAAGGTTGGAGGGACAACACTGAAGCTTTCTTT. Its translation: CASSRLQGWRDNTEAFF.

This rearrangement joins TRBV7-3 to TRBJ1-1, with TRBD1 matching over 8 bases. V lost 4 bases to trimming and J lost 1 base; unmatched junction nucleotides: 5. Germline V gene lookup returns CDR1 SGHTA and CDR2 FQGTGA. The CDR3 is 15 amino acids. The CDR3 nucleotides are TGTGCCAGCAGCTACACCGGGACAGGGAACACTGAAGCTTTCTTT. It is translated as CASSYTGTGNTEAFF.

The chain carries TRBV4-1 and TRBJ2-1; 8 nucleotides match TRBD2. Trimming took 4 bases from V and 0 from J; bases not matched to a gene: 5. CDR3 size: 16 residues. Germline V gives CDR1 MGHRA, CDR2 YSYEKL. CDR3 protein: CASSPRGGLSYNEQFF. The CDR3 DNA reads as TGCGCCAGCAGCCCCCGCGGGGGGCTCTCCTACAATGAGCAGTTCTTC.

J is TRBJ2-7 and V is TRBV4-1; D is perhaps TRBD2 (6 bases). Germline loops: CDR1 MGHRA, CDR2 YSYEKL. The CDR3 sequence is 15 residues long. V gave up 3 bases and J gave up 4 bases, with 16 bases separating them. The CDR3 is CASSHSGGSVYEQYF. The CDR3 nucleotides are TGCGCCAGCAGCCATTCTGGGGGGAGTGTATACGAGCAGTACTTC.

V usage is TRBV9 and J usage is TRBJ1-2; 12 bases fit TRBD1. With V trimmed by 4 bases and J by 4 bases, 11 bases remained unmatched. The CDR3 length is 17 residues. Germline CDR1 is SGDLS and CDR2 is YYNGEE. The CDR3 region has the DNA TGTGCCAGCAGCCCCCGGGGGACAGGGGGCTCTTTCTATGGCTACACCTTC. Translation: CASSPRGTGGSFYGYTF.

The rearrangement uses TRBV18 and TRBJ2-7; D is perhaps TRBD1 (5 bases). The CDR3 length is 15 residues. The germline V and J ends were trimmed by 0 bases and 2 bases, with 11 bases remaining between them. From germline, CDR1 is KGHSH and CDR2 LQKENI. The CDR3 loop is CASSPPQGDPYEQYF. CDR3 bases: TGTGCCAGCTCACCACCCCAGGGTGACCCCTACGAGCAGTACTTC.

The CDR3 sequence is CASSLDSQGTEAFF. CDR3 coding DNA: TGTGCCAGCAGTTTGGACAGCCAAGGGACTGAAGCTTTCTTT. The chain has TRBV27 and TRBJ1-1; D is possibly TRBD1 (6 bases). Trimming removed 3 bases from V and 5 bases from J, with 13 bases in between. The CDR3 is 14 residues long. The germline gives CDR1 MNHEY, CDR2 SMNVEV (reference sequence).

The V and J genes are TRBV6-1 and TRBJ1-2; D unclear. Germline loops: CDR1 MNHNS, CDR2 SASEGT. V gave up 6 bases and J gave up 3 bases, with 11 bases separating them. The CDR3 contains 13 residues. This CDR3 reads CASSAPGHYGYTF. The CDR3, as DNA: TGTGCCAGCAGCGCCCCAGGCCACTATGGCTACACCTTC.

V gene TRBV11-3 combines with J gene TRBJ1-1, with D maybe TRBD1 (5 bases). The CDR3 consists of 13 residues. The V and J ends lost 3 bases and 6 bases respectively, with 11 bases between them. In germline, CDR1 is SGHNT, CDR2 YENEEA. The CDR3 DNA follows: TGTGCCAGCAGCTTGTCAGGGTACGCTGAAGCTTTCTTT. This codes for CASSLSGYAEAFF.

This rearrangement joins TRBV9 to TRBJ1-4; D possibly corresponds to TRBD1 (6 bases). Trimming removed 0 bases from V and 6 bases from J, with 12 bases in between. The CDR3 has 15 residues. Germline V gives CDR1 SGDLS, CDR2 YYNGEE. The CDR3 sequence: CASSVAPDRDEKLFF. DNA of the CDR3: TGTGCCAGCAGCGTAGCCCCGGACAGAGATGAAAAACTGTTTTTT.

V and J are TRBV7-2 and TRBJ1-1; D unclear. CDR3 length: 14 residues. V lost 5 bases and J 1 base, leaving 11 bases between the germline ends. CDR1 and CDR2 from the germline V gene are SGHTA and FQGNSA. The CDR3 loop reads CASSPDHRNTEAFF. The CDR3 DNA reads TGTGCCAGCAGCCCAGATCACAGGAACACTGAAGCTTTCTTT.

CDR3 nucleotides: TGTGCCTGGAGTGTACCCCGGACAGGGTTAAGCGAGCAGTACTTC. It yields the protein CAWSVPRTGLSEQYF. V and J are TRBV30 and TRBJ2-5; TRBD1 agrees at 8 bases. TRBJ2-7 explains the end of the DNA better; the J call may be wrong. This CDR3 contains 15 residues. From germline, CDR1 is GTSNPN and CDR2 SVGIG (reference sequence).

The gene calls are TRBV11-1 and TRBJ2-6; D perhaps matches TRBD1 (6 bases). The length of the CDR3 is 16 residues. Germline CDR1 SGHAT, CDR2 FQDESV (reference sequence). With 2 bases removed from V and 0 bases from J, the gap between germline ends came to 8 bases. In DNA, the CDR3 is TGTGCCAGCAGCTTAACAGGGAGCTCTGGGGCCAACGTCCTGACTTTC. Its translation: CASSLTGSSGANVLTF.

The genes are TRBV4-3 and TRBJ1-2; D unresolved. Germline V gives CDR1 LGHNA, CDR2 YSLEER. V was pared by 4 bases and J by 2 bases, with 11 bases between. The CDR3 is 14 amino acids. The chain's CDR3 is CASSPKYANYGYTF. CDR3 sequence (DNA): TGCGCCAGCAGCCCTAAGTACGCCAACTATGGCTACACCTTC.

The chain uses TRBV11-2 and TRBJ1-6, with 7 bases fitting TRBD1. The trim removed 0 bases at V and 8 bases at J, leaving 1 base unmatched. Germline CDR1 is SGHAT and CDR2 is FQNNGV. The CDR3 is made up of 14 amino acids. The CDR3 here is CASSLEQGYSPLHF. In DNA form, the CDR3 reads TGTGCCAGCAGCTTAGAACAGGGGTATTCACCCCTCCACTTT.